This T cell receptor (beta chain) appears in the sequencing data of a study of regulatory T cells in long-lasting Graves disease. Study conclusions and caveats: Persistent disease was associated with favored TRBV28 usage and with favored use of TRBJ1-2 and TRBJ2-5. Newly diagnosed Graves' patients had higher TCR diversity than persistent ones.

This clonotype occurred a few times. Its specificity is unknown. Arm-PCR of CDR3 regions with iRepertoire HTBI primers generated TCR beta libraries. TCRdb redid the calling of the multiplex PCR reads with MiXCR, one entry per CDR3 protein. Here the sample spans roughly 470,000 distinct CDR3 sequences, about a fifth being singletons. Documented time point: persistent/refractory GD, antithyroid drugs over 5 years with positive TRAb. Making the TCR library involved RNA that had been extracted from PBMCs. With V trimmed by 0 bases and J by 2 bases, 7 bases remained unmatched. The CDR3 is 16 residues long. Germline assignment: CDR1 SGDLS and CDR2 YYNGEE.

V is TRBV9 and J is TRBJ2-7; 8 nucleotides line up with TRBD2. The source was peripheral blood mononuclear cells (PBMCs), collected when the disease was refractory, from a patient treated with antithyroid drugs. The receptor comes from a female donor with Graves disease. This CDR3 reads CASSVEAGGPPYEQYF. DNA of the CDR3: TGTGCCAGCAGCGTAGAGGCGGGAGGCCCCCCCTACGAGCAGTACTTC.